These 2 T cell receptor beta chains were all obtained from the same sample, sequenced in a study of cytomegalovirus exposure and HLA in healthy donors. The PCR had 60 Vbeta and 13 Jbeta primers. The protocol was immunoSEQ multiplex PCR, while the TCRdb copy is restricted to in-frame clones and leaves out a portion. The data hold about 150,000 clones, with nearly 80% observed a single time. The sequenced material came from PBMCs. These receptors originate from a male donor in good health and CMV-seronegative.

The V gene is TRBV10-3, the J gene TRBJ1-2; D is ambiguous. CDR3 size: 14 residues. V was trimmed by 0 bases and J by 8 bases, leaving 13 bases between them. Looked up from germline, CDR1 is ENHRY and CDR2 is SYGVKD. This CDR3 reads CAISESSEGGGYTF. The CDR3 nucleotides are TGTGCCATCAGTGAGTCGTCCGAGGGTGGCGGCTACACCTTC.

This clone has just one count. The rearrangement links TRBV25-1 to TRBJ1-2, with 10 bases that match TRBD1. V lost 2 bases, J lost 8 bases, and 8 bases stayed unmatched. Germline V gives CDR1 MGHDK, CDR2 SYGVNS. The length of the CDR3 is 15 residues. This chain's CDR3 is CASSEDRGRGHGYTF. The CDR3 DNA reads TGTGCCAGCAGTGAAGACAGGGGGCGAGGACACGGCTACACCTTC.